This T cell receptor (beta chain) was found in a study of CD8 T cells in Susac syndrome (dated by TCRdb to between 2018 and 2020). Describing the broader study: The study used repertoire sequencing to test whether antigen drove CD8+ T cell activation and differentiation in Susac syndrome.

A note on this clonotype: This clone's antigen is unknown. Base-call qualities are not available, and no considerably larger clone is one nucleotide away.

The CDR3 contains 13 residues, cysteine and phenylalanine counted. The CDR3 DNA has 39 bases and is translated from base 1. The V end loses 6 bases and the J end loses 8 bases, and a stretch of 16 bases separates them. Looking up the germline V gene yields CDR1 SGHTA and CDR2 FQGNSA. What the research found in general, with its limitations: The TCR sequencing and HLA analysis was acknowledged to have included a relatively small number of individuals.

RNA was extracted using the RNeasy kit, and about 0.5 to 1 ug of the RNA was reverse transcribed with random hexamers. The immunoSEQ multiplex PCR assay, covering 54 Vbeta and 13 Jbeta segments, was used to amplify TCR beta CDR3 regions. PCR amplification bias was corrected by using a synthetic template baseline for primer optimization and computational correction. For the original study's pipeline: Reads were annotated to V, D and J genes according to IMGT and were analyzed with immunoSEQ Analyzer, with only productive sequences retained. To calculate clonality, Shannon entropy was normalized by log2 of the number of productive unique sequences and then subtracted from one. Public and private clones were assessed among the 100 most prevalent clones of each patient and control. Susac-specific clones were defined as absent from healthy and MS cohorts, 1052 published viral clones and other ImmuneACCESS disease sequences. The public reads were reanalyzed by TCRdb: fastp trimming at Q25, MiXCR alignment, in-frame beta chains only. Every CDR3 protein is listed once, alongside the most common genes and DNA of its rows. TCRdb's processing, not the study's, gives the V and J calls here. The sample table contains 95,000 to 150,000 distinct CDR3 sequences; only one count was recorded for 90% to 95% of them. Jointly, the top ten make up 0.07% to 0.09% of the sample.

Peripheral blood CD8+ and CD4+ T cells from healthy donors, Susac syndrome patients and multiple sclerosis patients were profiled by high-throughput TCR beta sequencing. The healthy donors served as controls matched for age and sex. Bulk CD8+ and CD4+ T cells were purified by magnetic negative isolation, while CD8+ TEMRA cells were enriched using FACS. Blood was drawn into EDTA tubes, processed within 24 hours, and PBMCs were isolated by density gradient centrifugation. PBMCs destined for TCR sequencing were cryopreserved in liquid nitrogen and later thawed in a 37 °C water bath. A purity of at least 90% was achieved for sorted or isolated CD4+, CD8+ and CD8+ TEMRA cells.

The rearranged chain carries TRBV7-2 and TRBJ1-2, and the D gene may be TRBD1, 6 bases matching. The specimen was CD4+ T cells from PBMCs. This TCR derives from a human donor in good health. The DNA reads TGTGCCAGCAGTCGGGACATTTTCGGAGGCTACACCTTC. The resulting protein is CASSRDIFGGYTF.